This entry is about one TCR beta chain. Its antigen is unknown. The data were taken from a study of Ad26.COV2.S vaccination and SARS-CoV-2 variants. The CDR3 loop spans 12 amino acids. Losses at the gene ends were 2 bases for V and 6 bases for J; bases not matched to a gene: 0. Germline V CDR1 and CDR2: SGHNT, YYREEE (reference sequence). Overall study results and limits: The TCR breadth and depth analyses may have produced an underestimate of total T cell responses.

Stated treatment: around 19 received Ad26.COV2.S at low or high dose, single or two shots; 5 received placebo; per-sample allocation not given. After the first vaccine or placebo injection, samples were drawn on day 63. Its platform was an Ad26 vector, and its expressed antigen was Wuhan-strain SARS-CoV-2 spike. Clones were read by immunoSEQ multiplex PCR, and TCRdb kept only the in-frame ones, dropping some. The data show some 300,000 clones, 85% to 90% seen once. The receptor was derived from a person aged 18-60 years who received the Ad26.COV2.S COVID-19 vaccine or a placebo. The chain is built from TRBV5-4 and TRBJ2-3, with 7 bases aligning to TRBD1. The sequenced sample was peripheral blood, obtained in a trial of Ad26.COV2.S vaccine versus placebo. The CDR3 nucleotides read TGTGCCAGCAGCTTACAGGGGGATACGCAGTATTTT. Translation: CASSLQGDTQYF.